This T cell receptor (beta chain) was retrieved from a study of T cells after yellow fever vaccination. Study-wide background: It was SMART-Seq v4 Ultra Low Input that prepared the fractions with low cell numbers. General study points: FACS-sorted repertoires could harbor abundant contaminating bulk-population clonotypes.

Germline V gives CDR1 MNHEY, CDR2 SMNVEV (reference sequence). Trimming stripped 3 bases from V and 3 bases from J, with 10 bases between. The CDR3 consists of 14 residues. TCRdb independently ran MiXCR on the 5' RACE reads; one entry per CDR3 protein. The table includes some 150,000 distinct CDR3 sequences, 8% to 13% detected once. This clonotype was observed a handful of times. Antigen unknown. The rearrangement uses TRBV27 and TRBJ2-3; possible D gene TRBD2, 6 bases. This specimen consisted of CD8+ T cells sorted from PBMCs, obtained 15 days after the yellow fever booster vaccination. This sequence was found in a man aged 18 to 30 who received the YFV17D yellow fever vaccine. Here the CDR3 DNA reads TGTGCCAGCAGTTTGCTGGAGGGGACAGATACGCAGTATTTT. Residues: CASSLLEGTDTQYF.